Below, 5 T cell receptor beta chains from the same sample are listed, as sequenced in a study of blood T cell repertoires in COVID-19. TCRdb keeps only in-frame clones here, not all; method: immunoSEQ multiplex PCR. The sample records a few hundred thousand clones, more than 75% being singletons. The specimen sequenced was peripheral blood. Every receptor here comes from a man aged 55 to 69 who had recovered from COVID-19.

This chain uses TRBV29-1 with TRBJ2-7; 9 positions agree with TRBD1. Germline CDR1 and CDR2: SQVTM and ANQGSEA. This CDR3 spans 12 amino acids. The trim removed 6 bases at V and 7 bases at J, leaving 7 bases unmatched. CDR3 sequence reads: CSVGQGTGEQYF. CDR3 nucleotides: TGCAGCGTAGGACAGGGGACGGGAGAGCAGTACTTC.

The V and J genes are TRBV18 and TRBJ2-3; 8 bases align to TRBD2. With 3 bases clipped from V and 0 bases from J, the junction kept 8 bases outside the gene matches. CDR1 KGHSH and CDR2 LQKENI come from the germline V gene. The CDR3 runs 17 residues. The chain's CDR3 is CASSPHRAGGSTDTQYF. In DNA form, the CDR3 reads TGTGCCAGCTCACCGCACAGGGCGGGAGGAAGCACAGATACGCAGTATTTT.

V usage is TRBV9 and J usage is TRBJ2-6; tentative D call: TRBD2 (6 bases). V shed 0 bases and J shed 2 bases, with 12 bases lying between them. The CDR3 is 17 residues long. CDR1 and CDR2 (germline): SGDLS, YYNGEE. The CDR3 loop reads CASSVAGVSPGANVLTF. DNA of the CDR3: TGTGCCAGCAGCGTAGCGGGAGTCTCCCCTGGGGCCAACGTCCTGACTTTC.

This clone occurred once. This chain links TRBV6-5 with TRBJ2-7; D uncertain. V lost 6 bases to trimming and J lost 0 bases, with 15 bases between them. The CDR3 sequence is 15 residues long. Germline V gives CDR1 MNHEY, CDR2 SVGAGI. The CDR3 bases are TGTGCCAGCAGCCTAAGAGGCTCCAGCTCCTACGAGCAGTACTTC. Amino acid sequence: CASSLRGSSSYEQYF.

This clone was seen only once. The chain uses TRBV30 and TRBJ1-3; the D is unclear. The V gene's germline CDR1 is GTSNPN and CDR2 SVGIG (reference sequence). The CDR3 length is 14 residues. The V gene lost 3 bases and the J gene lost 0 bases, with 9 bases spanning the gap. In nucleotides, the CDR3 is TGTGCCTGGAGGGACGGGATCTCTGGAAACACCATATATTTT. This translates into CAWRDGISGNTIYF.